This record concerns one TCR beta chain sequence. At the DNA level, this CDR3 is encoded by other sequences in the same sample as well. With V trimmed by 9 bases and J by 11 bases, 20 bases remained unmatched. There are 15 residues in the CDR3. Germline-derived CDR1 and CDR2 are SNHLY and FYNNEI. The sample originates from a study of T cell changes during pregnancy in multiple sclerosis. Method: immunoSEQ multiplex PCR; TCRdb's copy keeps in-frame clones and lacks some. The sample holds 90,000 to 120,000 clones, under 95% seen once. The V and J genes are TRBV2 and TRBJ1-1; 8 bases are shared with TRBD1. The sample was peripheral blood, taken in the third trimester of pregnancy. This receptor was obtained from a female donor in good health, enrolled as a control in a pregnancy study. The CDR3 loop is CASYSGSGGAGLAFF. In nucleotides, the CDR3 is TGTGCCAGTTATAGCGGTTCAGGGGGCGCCGGTTTGGCTTTCTTT.